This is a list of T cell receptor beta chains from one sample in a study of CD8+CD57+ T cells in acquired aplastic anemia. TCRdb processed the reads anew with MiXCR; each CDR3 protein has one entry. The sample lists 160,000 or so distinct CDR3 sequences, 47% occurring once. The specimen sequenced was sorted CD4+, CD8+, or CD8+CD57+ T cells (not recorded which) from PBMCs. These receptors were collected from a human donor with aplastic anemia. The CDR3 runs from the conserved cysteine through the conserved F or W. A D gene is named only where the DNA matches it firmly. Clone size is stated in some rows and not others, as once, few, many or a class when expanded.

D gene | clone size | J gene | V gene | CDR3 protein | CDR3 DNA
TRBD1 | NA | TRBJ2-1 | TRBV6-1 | CASRRDREKDEQFF | TGTGCCAGCAGACGAGACAGGGAGAAGGATGAGCAGTTCTTC
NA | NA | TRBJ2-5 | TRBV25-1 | CASSVPGFSETQYF | TGTGCCAGCAGTGTTCCAGGATTCTCGGAGACCCAGTACTTC
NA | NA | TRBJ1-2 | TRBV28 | CASSLTAGAANGYTF | TGTGCCAGCAGTTTAACCGCAGGGGCCGCAAATGGCTACACCTTC
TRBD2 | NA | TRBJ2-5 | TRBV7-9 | CASSLPGLAGTETQYF | TGTGCCAGCAGCTTACCTGGACTAGCGGGAACTGAGACCCAGTACTTC
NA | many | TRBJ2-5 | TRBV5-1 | CASSFDIQETQYF | TGCGCCAGCAGCTTTGACATCCAAGAGACCCAGTACTTC
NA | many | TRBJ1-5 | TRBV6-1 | CASSPHRAQPQHF | TGTGCCAGCAGTCCCCACAGGGCTCAGCCCCAGCATTTT
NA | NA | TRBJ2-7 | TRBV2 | CAGRQESYEQYF | TGTGCCGGAAGACAGGAGTCCTACGAGCAGTACTTC
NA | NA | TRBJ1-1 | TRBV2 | CASSVSTKDTEAFF | TGTGCCAGCAGTGTTTCAACAAAGGACACTGAAGCTTTCTTT
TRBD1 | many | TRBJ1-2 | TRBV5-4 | CASSGQDYYGYTF | TGTGCCAGCAGTGGACAGGATTACTATGGCTACACCTTC
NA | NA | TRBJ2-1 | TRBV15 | CATSRGGSLTYNEQFF | TGTGCCACCAGCAGAGGGGGCAGTCTCACCTACAATGAGCAGTTCTTC
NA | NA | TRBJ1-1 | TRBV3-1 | CASSQGGIEAFF | TGTGCCAGCAGCCAAGGAGGTATTGAAGCTTTCTTT
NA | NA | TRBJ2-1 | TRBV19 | CASNRGVGENEQFF | TGTGCCAGTAATCGGGGAGTGGGAGAAAATGAGCAGTTCTTC
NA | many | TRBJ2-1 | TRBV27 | CASSTPYNEQFF | TGTGCCAGCAGTACCCCCTACAATGAGCAGTTCTTC
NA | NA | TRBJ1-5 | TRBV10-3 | CAISVGNSLWETQHF | TGTGCCATCAGTGTAGGGAATAGCTTGTGGGAGACCCAGCATTTT
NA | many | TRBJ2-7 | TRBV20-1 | CSARGRAGHEQYF | TGCAGTGCTCGAGGGCGGGCAGGACACGAGCAGTACTTC
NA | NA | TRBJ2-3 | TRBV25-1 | CASSGVGTDTQYF | TGTGCCAGCAGTGGTGTAGGCACAGATACGCAGTATTTT
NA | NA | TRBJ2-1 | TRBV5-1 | CASGAGVVGNEQFF | TGCGCCAGCGGCGCCGGGGTGGTAGGCAATGAGCAGTTCTTC
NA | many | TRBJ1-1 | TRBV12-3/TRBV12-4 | CASRFLDAGNAEAFF | TGTGCCAGCAGATTCTTGGACGCTGGTAACGCTGAAGCTTTCTTT
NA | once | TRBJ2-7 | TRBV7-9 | CASTGTVNYEQYF | TGTGCCAGCACTGGCACAGTCAACTACGAGCAGTACTTC
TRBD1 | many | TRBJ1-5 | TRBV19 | CASSIATGRDQPQHF | TGTGCCAGTAGTATCGCGACAGGGAGAGATCAGCCCCAGCATTTT
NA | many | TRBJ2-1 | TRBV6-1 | CAIGASAYNEQFF | TGTGCCATTGGGGCTAGCGCTTACAATGAGCAGTTCTTC
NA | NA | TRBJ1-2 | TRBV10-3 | CAVLEGYGYTF | TGTGCCGTCCTTGAGGGATATGGCTACACCTTC
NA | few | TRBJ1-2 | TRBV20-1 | CSARDPDNYGYTF | TGCAGTGCTAGAGACCCTGATAACTATGGCTACACCTTC
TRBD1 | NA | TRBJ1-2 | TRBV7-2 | CASSATGRYGYTF | TGTGCCAGCAGCGCGACAGGGCGGTATGGCTACACCTTC
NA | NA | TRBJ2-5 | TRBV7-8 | CASSLDAGEETQYF | TGTGCCAGCAGCTTAGATGCAGGGGAAGAGACCCAGTACTTC
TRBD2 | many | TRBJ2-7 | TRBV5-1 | CASSKTSGRDEQYF | TGCGCCAGCAGCAAGACTAGCGGGAGGGACGAGCAGTACTTC
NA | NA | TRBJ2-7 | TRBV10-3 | CASSEGTRKYF | TGTGCCAGCAGTGAAGGGACAAGGAAGTACTTC
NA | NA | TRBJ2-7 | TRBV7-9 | CASSFRGTYEQYF | TGTGCCAGCAGCTTTCGGGGAACCTACGAGCAGTACTTC
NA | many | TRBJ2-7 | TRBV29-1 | CSALGQSHEQYF | TGCAGCGCCCTTGGACAATCCCACGAGCAGTACTTC
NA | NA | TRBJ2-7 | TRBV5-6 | CASSGTPLAEQYF | TGTGCCAGCAGCGGGACACCCCTCGCCGAGCAGTACTTC
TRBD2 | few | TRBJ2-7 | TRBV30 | CAWDPLAGGNYEQYF | TGTGCCTGGGATCCCCTAGCGGGAGGTAACTACGAGCAGTACTTC
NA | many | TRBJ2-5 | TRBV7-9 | CASTLSGLETQYF | TGTGCCAGCACCTTAAGCGGCTTGGAGACCCAGTACTTC
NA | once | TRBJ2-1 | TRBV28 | CASRNLAPGYNEQFF | TGTGCCAGCAGGAACCTAGCGCCCGGTTACAATGAGCAGTTCTTC
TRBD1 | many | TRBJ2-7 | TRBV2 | CASSEDRGDHEQYF | TGTGCCAGCAGTGAAGACAGGGGGGACCACGAGCAGTACTTC
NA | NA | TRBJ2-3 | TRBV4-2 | CASSQAESSTDTQYF | TGTGCCAGCAGCCAAGCCGAGTCTAGCACAGATACGCAGTATTTT
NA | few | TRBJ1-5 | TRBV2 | CASSEGHQPQHF | TGTGCCAGCAGTGAGGGGCACCAGCCCCAGCATTTT
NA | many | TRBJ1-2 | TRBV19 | CASKDSSKGSGASYGYTF | TGTGCCAGTAAAGATAGTAGTAAAGGGTCGGGGGCCTCGTACGGCTACACCTTC
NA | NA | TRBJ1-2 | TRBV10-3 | CASSRDNLYGYTF | TGTGCCAGCAGTCGGGACAACCTCTATGGCTACACCTTC
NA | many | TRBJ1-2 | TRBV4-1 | CASSQTQGPGYTF | TGCGCCAGCAGCCAAACACAGGGTCCTGGCTACACCTTC
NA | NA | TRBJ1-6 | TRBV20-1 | CSARRGLGPSPLHF | TGCAGTGCTAGGCGCGGGTTAGGGCCTTCACCCCTCCACTTT
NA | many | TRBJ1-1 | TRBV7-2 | CASSLVGQNTEAFF | TGTGCCAGCAGCTTAGTGGGACAGAACACTGAAGCTTTCTTT
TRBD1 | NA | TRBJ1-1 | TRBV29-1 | CSVADRAGVGTEAFF | TGCAGCGTTGCGGACAGGGCTGGAGTTGGCACTGAAGCTTTCTTT
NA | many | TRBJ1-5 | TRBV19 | CASSTNAGNQPQHF | TGTGCCAGTAGTACCAACGCCGGCAATCAGCCCCAGCATTTT
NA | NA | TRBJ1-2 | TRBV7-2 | CAGTYGWGGYTF | TGTGCCGGCACTTATGGCTGGGGAGGCTACACCTTC
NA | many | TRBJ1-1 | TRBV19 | CASRAQGNTEAFF | TGTGCCAGTAGGGCACAGGGGAACACTGAAGCTTTCTTT
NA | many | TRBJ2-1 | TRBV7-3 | CASSLMRDNEQFF | TGTGCCAGCAGCTTAATGCGCGACAATGAGCAGTTCTTC
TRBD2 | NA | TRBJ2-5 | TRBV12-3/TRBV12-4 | CASSWGLAGDATQYF | TGTGCCAGCAGTTGGGGACTAGCGGGAGACGCGACCCAGTACTTC
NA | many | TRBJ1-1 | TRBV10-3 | CAISESGQGAFF | TGTGCCATCAGTGAGTCGGGGCAGGGTGCTTTCTTT
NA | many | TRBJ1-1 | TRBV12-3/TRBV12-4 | CASRGSEAFF | TGTGCCAGCAGGGGCAGTGAAGCTTTCTTT
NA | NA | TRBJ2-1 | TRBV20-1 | CAPRSGSYNEQFF | TGCGCTCCTAGGAGCGGGTCATACAATGAGCAGTTCTTC
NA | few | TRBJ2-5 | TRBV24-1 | CATRGDGQETQYF | TGTGCCACCAGGGGGGACGGCCAAGAGACCCAGTACTTC
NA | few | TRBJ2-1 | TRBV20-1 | CSASSAWNNEQFF | TGCAGTGCCAGCAGCGCGTGGAACAATGAGCAGTTCTTC